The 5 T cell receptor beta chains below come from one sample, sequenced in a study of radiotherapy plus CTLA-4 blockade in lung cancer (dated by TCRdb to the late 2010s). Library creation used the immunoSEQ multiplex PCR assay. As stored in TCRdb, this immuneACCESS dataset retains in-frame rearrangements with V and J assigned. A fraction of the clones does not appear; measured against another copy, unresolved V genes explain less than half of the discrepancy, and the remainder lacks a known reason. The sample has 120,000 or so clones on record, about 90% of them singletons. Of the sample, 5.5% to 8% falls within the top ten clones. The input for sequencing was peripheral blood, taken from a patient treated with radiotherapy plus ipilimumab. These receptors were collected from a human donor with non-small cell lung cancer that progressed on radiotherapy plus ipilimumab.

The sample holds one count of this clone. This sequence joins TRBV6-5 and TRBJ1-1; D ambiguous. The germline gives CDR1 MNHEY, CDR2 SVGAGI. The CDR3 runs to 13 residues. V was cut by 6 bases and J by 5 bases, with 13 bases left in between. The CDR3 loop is CASRLTLATEAFF. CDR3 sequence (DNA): TGTGCCAGCAGACTAACGTTGGCGACTGAAGCTTTCTTT.

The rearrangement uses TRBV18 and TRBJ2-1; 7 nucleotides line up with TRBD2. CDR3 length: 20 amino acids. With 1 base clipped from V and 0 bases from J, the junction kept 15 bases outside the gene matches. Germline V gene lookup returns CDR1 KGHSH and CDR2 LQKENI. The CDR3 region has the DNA TGTGCCAGCTCACCACGGGGGTTTGCGGGAGTAGCCAGCTCCTACAATGAGCAGTTCTTC. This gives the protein CASSPRGFAGVASSYNEQFF.

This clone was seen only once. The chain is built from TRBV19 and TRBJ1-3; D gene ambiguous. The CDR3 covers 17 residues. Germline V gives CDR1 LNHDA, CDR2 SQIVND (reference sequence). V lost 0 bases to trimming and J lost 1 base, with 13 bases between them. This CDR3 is CASSIDVGGISGNTIYF. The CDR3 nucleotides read TGTGCCAGTAGTATAGATGTGGGAGGGATTTCTGGAAACACCATATATTTT. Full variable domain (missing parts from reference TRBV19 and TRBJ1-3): DGGITQSPKYLFRKEGQNVTLSCEQNLNHDAMYWYRQDPGQGLRLIYYSQIVNDFQKGDIAEGYSVSREKKESFPLTVTSAQKNPTAFYLCASSIDVGGISGNTIYFGEGSWLTVV.

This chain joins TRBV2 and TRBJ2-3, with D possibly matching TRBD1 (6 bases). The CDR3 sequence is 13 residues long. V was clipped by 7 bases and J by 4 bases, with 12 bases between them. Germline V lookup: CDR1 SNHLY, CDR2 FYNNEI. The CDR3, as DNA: TGTGCCAGCATCAGGGGAGAATCAGATACGCAGTATTTT. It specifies CASIRGESDTQYF.

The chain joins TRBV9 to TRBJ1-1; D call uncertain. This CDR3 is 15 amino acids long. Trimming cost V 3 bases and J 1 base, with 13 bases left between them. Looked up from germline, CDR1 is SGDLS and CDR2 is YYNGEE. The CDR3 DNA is TGTGCCAGCAGCGCACTGTCGGTGGAGAACACTGAAGCTTTCTTT. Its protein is CASSALSVENTEAFF.